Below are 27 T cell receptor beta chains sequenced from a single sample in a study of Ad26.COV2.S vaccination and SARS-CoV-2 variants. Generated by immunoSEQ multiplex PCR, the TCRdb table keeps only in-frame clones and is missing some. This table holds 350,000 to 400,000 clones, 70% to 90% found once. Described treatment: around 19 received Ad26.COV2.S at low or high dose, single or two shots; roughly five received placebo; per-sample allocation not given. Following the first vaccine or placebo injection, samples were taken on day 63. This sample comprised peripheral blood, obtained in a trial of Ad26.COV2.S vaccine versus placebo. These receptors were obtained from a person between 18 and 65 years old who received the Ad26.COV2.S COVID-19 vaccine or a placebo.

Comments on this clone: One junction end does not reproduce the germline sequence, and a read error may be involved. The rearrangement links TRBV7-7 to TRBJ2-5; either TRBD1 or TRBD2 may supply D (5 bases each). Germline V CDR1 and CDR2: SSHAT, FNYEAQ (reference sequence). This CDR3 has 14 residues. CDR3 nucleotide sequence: TGTGCTAGCAGCCCCGGGACGGGGCAAGAGACCCAGTACTTC. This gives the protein CASSPGTGQETQYF.

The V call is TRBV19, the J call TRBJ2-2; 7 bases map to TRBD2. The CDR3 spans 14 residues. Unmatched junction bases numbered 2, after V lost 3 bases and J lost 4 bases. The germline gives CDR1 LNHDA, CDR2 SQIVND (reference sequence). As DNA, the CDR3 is TGTGCCAGTAGTATGGGGGGGTCCACCGGGGAGCTGTTTTTT. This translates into CASSMGGSTGELFF.

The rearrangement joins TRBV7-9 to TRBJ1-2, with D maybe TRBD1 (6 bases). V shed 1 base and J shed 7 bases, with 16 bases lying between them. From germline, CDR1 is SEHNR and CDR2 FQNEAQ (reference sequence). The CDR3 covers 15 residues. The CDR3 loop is CASSLGPGGVGGYTF. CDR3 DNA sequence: TGTGCCAGCAGCTTAGGTCCCGGGGGCGTAGGTGGCTACACCTTC. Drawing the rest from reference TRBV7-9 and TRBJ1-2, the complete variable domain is DTGVSQNPRHKITKRGQNVTFRCDPISEHNRLYWYRQTLGQGPEFLTYFQNEAQLEKSRLLSDRFSAERPKGSFSTLEIQRTEQGDSAMYLCASSLGPGGVGGYTFGSGTRLTVV.

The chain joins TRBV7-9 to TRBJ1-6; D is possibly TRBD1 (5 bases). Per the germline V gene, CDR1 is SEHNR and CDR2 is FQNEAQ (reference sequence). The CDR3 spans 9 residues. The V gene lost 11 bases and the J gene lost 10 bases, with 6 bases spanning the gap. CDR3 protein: CAGGSPLHF. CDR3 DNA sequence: TGTGCCGGGGGATCACCCCTCCACTTT.

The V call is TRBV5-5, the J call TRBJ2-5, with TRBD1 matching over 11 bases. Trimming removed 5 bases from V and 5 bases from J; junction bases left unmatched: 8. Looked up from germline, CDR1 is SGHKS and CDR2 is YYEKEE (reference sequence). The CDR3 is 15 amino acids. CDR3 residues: CASSRGQGAEETQYF. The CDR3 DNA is TGTGCCAGCAGTCGTGGACAGGGGGCGGAGGAGACCCAGTACTTC.

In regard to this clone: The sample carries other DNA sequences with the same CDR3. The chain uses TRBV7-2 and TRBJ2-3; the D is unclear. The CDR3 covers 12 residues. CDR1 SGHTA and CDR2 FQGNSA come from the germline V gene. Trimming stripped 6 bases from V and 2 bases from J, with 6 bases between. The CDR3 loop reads CASSSYTDTQYF. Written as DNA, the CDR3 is TGTGCCAGCAGTTCTTACACAGATACGCAGTATTTT.

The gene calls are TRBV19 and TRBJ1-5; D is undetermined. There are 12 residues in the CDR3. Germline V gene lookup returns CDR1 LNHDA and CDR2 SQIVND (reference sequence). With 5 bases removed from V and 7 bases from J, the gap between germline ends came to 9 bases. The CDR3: CASSPPLQPQHF. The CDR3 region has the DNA TGTGCCAGTAGTCCCCCCTTACAGCCCCAGCATTTT.

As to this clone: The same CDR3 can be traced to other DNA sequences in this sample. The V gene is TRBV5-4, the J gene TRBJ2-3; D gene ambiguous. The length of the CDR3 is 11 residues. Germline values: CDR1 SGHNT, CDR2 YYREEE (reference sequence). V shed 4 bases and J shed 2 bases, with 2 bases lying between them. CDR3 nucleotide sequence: TGTGCCAGCAGCAACACAGATACGCAGTATTTT. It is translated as CASSNTDTQYF.

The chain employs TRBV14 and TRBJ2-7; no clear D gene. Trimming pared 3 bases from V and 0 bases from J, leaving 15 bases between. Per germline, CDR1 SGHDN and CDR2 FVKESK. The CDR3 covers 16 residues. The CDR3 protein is CASSHHTPGLSYEQYF. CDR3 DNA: TGTGCCAGCAGCCATCATACGCCGGGTCTCTCCTACGAGCAGTACTTC.

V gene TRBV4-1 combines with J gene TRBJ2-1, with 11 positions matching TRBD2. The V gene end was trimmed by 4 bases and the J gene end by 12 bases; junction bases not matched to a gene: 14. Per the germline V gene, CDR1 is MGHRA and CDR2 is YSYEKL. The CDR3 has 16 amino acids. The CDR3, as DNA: TGCGCCAGCAGCCCCATTCTAGCGGGGGGACTAAGAGTGCAGTTCTTC. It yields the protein CASSPILAGGLRVQFF.

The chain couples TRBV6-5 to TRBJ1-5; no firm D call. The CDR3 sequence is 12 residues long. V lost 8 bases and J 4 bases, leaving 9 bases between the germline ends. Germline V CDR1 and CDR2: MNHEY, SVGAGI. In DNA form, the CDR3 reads TGTGCCAGCCGCGGAAGGAATCAGCCCCAGCATTTT. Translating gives CASRGRNQPQHF.

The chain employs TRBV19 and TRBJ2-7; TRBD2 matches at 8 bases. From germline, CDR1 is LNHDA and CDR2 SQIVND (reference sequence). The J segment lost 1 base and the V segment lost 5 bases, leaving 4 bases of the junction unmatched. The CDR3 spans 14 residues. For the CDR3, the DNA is TGTGCCAGTAGTGCCGGGGGGGCTTCCTACGAGCAGTACTTC. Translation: CASSAGGASYEQYF.

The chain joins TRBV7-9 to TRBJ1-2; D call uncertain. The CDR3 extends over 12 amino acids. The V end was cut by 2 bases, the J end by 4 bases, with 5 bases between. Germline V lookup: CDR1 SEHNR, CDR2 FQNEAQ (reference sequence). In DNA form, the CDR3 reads TGTGCCAGCAGCTTATCCCTCTATGGCTACACCTTC. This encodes CASSLSLYGYTF.

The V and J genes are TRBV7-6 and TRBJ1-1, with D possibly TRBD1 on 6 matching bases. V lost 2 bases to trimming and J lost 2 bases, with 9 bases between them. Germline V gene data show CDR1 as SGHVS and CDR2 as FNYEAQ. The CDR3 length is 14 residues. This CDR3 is CASSLQGTNTEAFF. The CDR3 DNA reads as TGTGCCAGCAGCTTACAGGGGACCAACACTGAAGCTTTCTTT.

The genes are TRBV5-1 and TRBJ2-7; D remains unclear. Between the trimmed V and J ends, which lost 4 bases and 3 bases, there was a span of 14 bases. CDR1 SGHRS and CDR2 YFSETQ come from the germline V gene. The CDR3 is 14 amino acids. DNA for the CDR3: TGCGCCAGCAGCCCACTTTTGAACAGCTACGAGCAGTACTTC. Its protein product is CASSPLLNSYEQYF.

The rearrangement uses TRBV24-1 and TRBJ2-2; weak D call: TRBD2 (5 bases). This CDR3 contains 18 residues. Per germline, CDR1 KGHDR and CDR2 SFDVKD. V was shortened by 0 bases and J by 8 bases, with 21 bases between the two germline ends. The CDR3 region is CATSDLRLGRGGTGELFF. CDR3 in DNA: TGTGCCACCAGTGATTTGCGATTAGGGAGAGGAGGCACGGGGGAGCTGTTTTTT.

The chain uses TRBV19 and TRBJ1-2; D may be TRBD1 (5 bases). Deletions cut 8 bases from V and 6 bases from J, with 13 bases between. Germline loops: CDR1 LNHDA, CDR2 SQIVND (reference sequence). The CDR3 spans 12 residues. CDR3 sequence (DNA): TGTGCCAGTCTCGGAACAGGACATGGCTACACCTTC. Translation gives CASLGTGHGYTF.

CDR3 DNA sequence: TGCGCCAGCAGTGACCCGACAGGGGACCTCACAGATACGCAGTATTTT. Encoded protein: CASSDPTGDLTDTQYF. V usage is TRBV10-1 and J usage is TRBJ2-3, with 8 positions matching TRBD1. J lost 2 bases, V lost 3 bases, and 7 bases had no gene match. The CDR3 covers 16 residues. From germline, CDR1 is WNHNN and CDR2 SYGVQD (reference sequence).

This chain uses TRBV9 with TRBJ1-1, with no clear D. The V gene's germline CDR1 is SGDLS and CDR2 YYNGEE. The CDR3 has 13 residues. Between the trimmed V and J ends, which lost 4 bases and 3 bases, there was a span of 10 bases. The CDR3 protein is CASSPWKDTEAFF. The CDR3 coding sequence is TGTGCCAGCAGCCCCTGGAAGGACACTGAAGCTTTCTTT.

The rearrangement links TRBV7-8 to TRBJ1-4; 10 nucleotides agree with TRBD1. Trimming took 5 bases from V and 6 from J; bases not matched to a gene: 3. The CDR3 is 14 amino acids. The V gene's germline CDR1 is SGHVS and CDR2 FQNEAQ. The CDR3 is CASSQTGGYEKLFF. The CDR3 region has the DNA TGTGCCAGCAGCCAGACAGGGGGCTATGAAAAACTGTTTTTT.

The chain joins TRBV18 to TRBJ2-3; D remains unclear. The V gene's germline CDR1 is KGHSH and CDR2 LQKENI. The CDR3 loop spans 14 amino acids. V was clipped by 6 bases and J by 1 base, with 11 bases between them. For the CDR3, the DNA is TGTGCCAGCTCCTCCTCCACGGGCACAGATACGCAGTATTTT. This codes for CASSSSTGTDTQYF.

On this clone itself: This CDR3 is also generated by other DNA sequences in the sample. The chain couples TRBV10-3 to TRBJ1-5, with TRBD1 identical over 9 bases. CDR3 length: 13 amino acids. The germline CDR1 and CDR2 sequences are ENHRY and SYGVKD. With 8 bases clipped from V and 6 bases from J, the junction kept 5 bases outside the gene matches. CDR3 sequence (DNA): TGTGCCATCTCCGACAGGGGGGGTCAGCCCCAGCATTTT. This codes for CAISDRGGQPQHF.

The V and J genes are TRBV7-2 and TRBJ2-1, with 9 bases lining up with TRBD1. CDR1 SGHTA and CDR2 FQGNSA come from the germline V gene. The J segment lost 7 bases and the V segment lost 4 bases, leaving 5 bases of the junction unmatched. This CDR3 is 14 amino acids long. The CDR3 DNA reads TGTGCCAGCAGCTCAACAGGGGGCTGGAATGAGCAGTTCTTC. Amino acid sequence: CASSSTGGWNEQFF.

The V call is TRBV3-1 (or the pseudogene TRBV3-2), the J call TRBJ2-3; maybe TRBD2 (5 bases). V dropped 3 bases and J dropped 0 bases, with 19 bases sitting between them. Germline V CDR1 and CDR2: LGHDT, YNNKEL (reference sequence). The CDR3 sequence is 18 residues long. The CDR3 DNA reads TGTGCCAGCAGCCAGAGGGTTAGACCAATTGGGAGCACAGATACGCAGTATTTT. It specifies CASSQRVRPIGSTDTQYF.

CDR3 in amino acids: CASSTGLDGETQYF. The CDR3 DNA reads TGTGCCAGCAGCACCGGACTAGACGGAGAGACCCAGTACTTC. This sequence joins TRBV11-2 and TRBJ2-5; 7 nucleotides agree with TRBD2. The junction had 7 bases not matched to a gene; V was cut back by 5 bases and J by 4 bases. The V gene's germline CDR1 is SGHAT and CDR2 FQNNGV. There are 14 residues in the CDR3.

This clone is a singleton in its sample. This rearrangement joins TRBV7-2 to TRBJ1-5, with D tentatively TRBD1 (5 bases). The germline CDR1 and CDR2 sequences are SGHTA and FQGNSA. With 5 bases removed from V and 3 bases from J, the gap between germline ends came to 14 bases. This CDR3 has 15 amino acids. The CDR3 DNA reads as TGTGCCAGCAGCCCCCAGCCAGGGAACAATCAGCCCCAGCATTTT. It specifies CASSPQPGNNQPQHF.

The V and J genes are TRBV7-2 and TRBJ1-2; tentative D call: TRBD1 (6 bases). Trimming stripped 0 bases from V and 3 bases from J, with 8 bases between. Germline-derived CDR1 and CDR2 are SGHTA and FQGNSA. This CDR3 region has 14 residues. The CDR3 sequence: CASSLASGDYGYTF. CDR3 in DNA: TGTGCCAGCAGCTTAGCCTCAGGGGACTATGGCTACACCTTC.